These T cell receptor beta chains were read from a single sample in a study of blood T cell repertoires in COVID-19. The data were produced by immunoSEQ multiplex PCR, yet TCRdb's version contains in-frame clones alone and is incomplete. The sample consists of about 250,000 clones, around 90% of them appearing once. The sequencing sample was made of peripheral blood. The receptor set was obtained from a man younger than 35 with active or convalescent COVID-19. CDR3s include the opening cysteine and the closing phenylalanine or tryptophan. The D gene is left open where the match is weak. Clone size is shown for a subset of rows, as once, few, many or a class of expanded clone.

D	J	size	V	CDR3	DNA
TRBD2	TRBJ2-7	NA	TRBV6-5	CASTLAGILYEQYF	TGTGCCAGCACTCTAGCGGGCATTCTCTACGAGCAGTACTTC
TRBD1	TRBJ1-5	few	TRBV30	CACDRGEGSQPQHF	TGTGCCTGCGACAGGGGAGAAGGGAGTCAGCCCCAGCATTTT
NA	TRBJ1-2	NA	TRBV5-6	CASSDGTPTNYGYTF	TGTGCCAGCAGCGATGGGACACCTACTAACTATGGCTACACCTTC
NA	TRBJ1-1	NA	TRBV4-3	CASSQDEGVEAFF	TGCGCCAGCAGCCAAGATGAGGGGGTGGAAGCTTTCTTT
TRBD1	TRBJ1-5	NA	TRBV19	CASRTQGIGNQPQHF	TGTGCCAGTAGGACACAGGGGATCGGCAATCAGCCCCAGCATTTT
TRBD2	TRBJ2-5	NA	TRBV5-1	CASSPGGGGRGTQYF	TGCGCCAGCAGCCCCGGGGGGGGAGGCCGAGGGACCCAGTACTTC
TRBD1	TRBJ1-1	NA	TRBV7-2	CASRRGGQGVTEAFF	TGTGCCAGCAGGCGAGGTGGACAGGGGGTGACTGAAGCTTTCTTT
NA	TRBJ1-1	NA	TRBV11-2	CASSLAVNQGAFF	TGTGCCAGCAGCTTAGCTGTAAATCAGGGGGCTTTCTTT
TRBD1	TRBJ1-1	NA	TRBV19	CASSKGDRLTEAFF	TGTGCCAGTAGTAAGGGGGACAGGTTAACTGAAGCTTTCTTT
NA	TRBJ1-4	NA	TRBV4-3	CASSQGGTTNEKLFF	TGCGCCAGCAGCCAAGGCGGGACAACTAATGAAAAACTGTTTTTT
NA	TRBJ1-5	NA	TRBV2	CASGADTVNQPQHF	TGTGCCAGCGGGGCTGATACGGTAAATCAGCCCCAGCATTTT
NA	TRBJ2-1	NA	TRBV5-1	CASSLRSDEQFF	TGCGCCAGCAGCTTGAGAAGCGATGAGCAGTTCTTC
NA	TRBJ2-7	NA	TRBV15	CATSREEGRGYEQYF	TGTGCCACCAGCAGAGAGGAGGGACGGGGTTACGAGCAGTACTTC
TRBD2	TRBJ2-7	NA	TRBV5-4	CASSPTVTSGNFGEQYF	TGTGCCAGCAGCCCCACGGTGACTAGCGGGAACTTCGGGGAGCAGTACTTC
NA	TRBJ2-3	NA	TRBV19	CASSKDRGASGSADTQYF	TGTGCCAGTAGTAAGGACAGGGGGGCTAGCGGGAGTGCTGATACGCAGTATTTT
NA	TRBJ1-2	NA	TRBV11-1	CASSFQGYYGYTF	TGTGCCAGCAGCTTCCAGGGGTACTATGGCTACACCTTC
TRBD2	TRBJ2-7	once	TRBV5-1	CASSGTRGYEQYF	TGCGCCAGCAGTGGGACTAGGGGCTACGAGCAGTACTTC
TRBD2	TRBJ2-7	NA	TRBV10-1	CASSAALLAGASEQYF	TGCGCCAGCAGTGCCGCCTTACTAGCGGGGGCATCCGAGCAGTACTTC
NA	TRBJ2-2	NA	TRBV7-2	CASSPRDTGELFF	TGTGCCAGCAGTCCCAGGGACACCGGGGAGCTGTTTTTT
TRBD1	TRBJ2-4	NA	TRBV5-4	CASSLGTGKNIQYF	TGTGCCAGCAGCCTGGGGACAGGGAAAAACATTCAGTACTTC
TRBD2	TRBJ2-1	NA	TRBV6-7	CASSYLGGSGRANEQFF	TGTGCCAGCAGTTACCTAGGGGGTAGCGGGAGGGCCAATGAGCAGTTCTTC
TRBD1	TRBJ2-5	NA	TRBV6-1	CASSEDRNRGWETQYF	TGTGCCAGCAGTGAAGATCGGAACAGGGGGTGGGAGACCCAGTACTTC
NA	TRBJ1-1	NA	TRBV9	CASSPGSSNTEAFF	TGTGCCAGCAGCCCGGGGTCTTCGAACACTGAAGCTTTCTTT
TRBD2	TRBJ2-3	NA	TRBV13	CASSLPGGRGVADTQYF	TGTGCCAGCAGCCTCCCGGGGGGTCGGGGGGTCGCAGATACGCAGTATTTT
NA	TRBJ2-7	NA	TRBV7-6	CASSFSGSSYEQYF	TGTGCCAGCAGCTTTAGTGGTTCGAGCTACGAGCAGTACTTC
NA	TRBJ1-1	NA	TRBV19	CASSIDPGTEAFF	TGTGCCAGTAGTATAGATCCGGGAACTGAAGCTTTCTTT
NA	TRBJ1-1	NA	TRBV7-9	CASSWSAGTEAFF	TGTGCCAGCAGCTGGAGTGCGGGCACTGAAGCTTTCTTT
NA	TRBJ1-2	NA	TRBV7-9	CASSLSAAGHYGYTF	TGTGCCAGCAGCTTAAGCGCGGCGGGCCACTATGGCTACACCTTC
NA	TRBJ1-1	NA	TRBV6-2/TRBV6-3	CASSRGVSGNTEAFF	TGTGCCAGCAGCCGCGGGGTGTCGGGGAACACTGAAGCTTTCTTT
TRBD1	TRBJ2-3	NA	TRBV6-5	CASIATGGTDTQYF	TGTGCCAGCATTGCGACAGGGGGAACAGATACGCAGTATTTT
TRBD2	TRBJ2-7	NA	TRBV7-3	CASSSPRTSGWSSYEQYF	TGTGCCAGCAGCTCCCCGCGGACTAGCGGGTGGAGCTCCTACGAGCAGTACTTC
NA	TRBJ1-2	once	TRBV2	CASSVQNYGYTF	TGTGCCAGCAGTGTCCAGAACTATGGCTACACCTTC
TRBD1	TRBJ1-2	NA	TRBV19	CASNPGQPNYGYTF	TGTGCCAGTAACCCGGGACAGCCTAACTATGGCTACACCTTC
NA	TRBJ2-7	NA	TRBV18	CASSPARVSYEQYF	TGTGCCAGCTCCCCCGCCAGGGTCTCCTACGAGCAGTACTTC
NA	TRBJ1-6	NA	TRBV7-6	CASSLGARNYNSPLHF	TGTGCCAGCAGCTTAGGCGCCCGTAACTATAATTCACCCCTCCACTTT
NA	TRBJ1-4	NA	TRBV28	CASSPPQGENEKLFF	TGTGCCAGCAGTCCGCCCCAGGGTGAGAATGAAAAACTGTTTTTT
TRBD1	TRBJ1-2	few	TRBV30	CAWRGVRGTNYGYTF	TGTGCCTGGAGAGGCGTCAGGGGGACCAACTATGGCTACACCTTC
TRBD1	TRBJ1-5	NA	TRBV24-1	CATSGSPGQPNNQPQHF	TGTGCCACCAGTGGTTCTCCGGGACAGCCCAACAATCAGCCCCAGCATTTT
NA	TRBJ2-5	NA	TRBV12-3/TRBV12-4	CASSFGEETQYF	TGTGCCAGCAGTTTTGGAGAAGAGACCCAGTACTTC
NA	TRBJ1-3	NA	TRBV29-1	CSVESGSGNTIYF	TGCAGCGTTGAATCGGGCTCTGGAAACACCATATATTTT
TRBD1	TRBJ1-2	NA	TRBV9	CASSVGGQGGYGYTF	TGTGCCAGCAGCGTAGGGGGACAGGGTGGCTATGGCTACACCTTC
NA	TRBJ1-4	NA	TRBV9	CASSVFGQSTNEKLFF	TGTGCCAGCAGCGTCTTCGGACAGTCAACTAATGAAAAACTGTTTTTT
TRBD2	TRBJ2-3	NA	TRBV7-3	CASRRTSGEGDTQYF	TGTGCCAGCAGACGGACTAGCGGGGAAGGCGATACGCAGTATTTT
TRBD1	TRBJ1-2	NA	TRBV4-3	CASSQVAQGPRGYTF	TGCGCCAGCAGCCAAGTCGCACAGGGGCCTCGAGGCTACACCTTC
NA	TRBJ1-2	NA	TRBV24-1	CATSDLNRNYGYTF	TGTGCCACCAGTGATTTGAACAGGAACTATGGCTACACCTTC
NA	TRBJ1-6	NA	TRBV29-1	CSAGAAGSPLHF	TGCAGCGCGGGGGCAGCGGGTTCACCCCTCCACTTT
TRBD2	TRBJ2-7	NA	TRBV5-1	CASSLGAGGPMEQYF	TGCGCCAGCAGCTTGGGAGCGGGAGGGCCTATGGAGCAGTACTTC
TRBD1	TRBJ1-2	NA	TRBV7-2	CASSSGQGHGYTF	TGTGCCAGCAGCTCGGGACAGGGGCATGGCTACACCTTC
TRBD2	TRBJ2-1	NA	TRBV27	CASSQRLAGASNEQFF	TGTGCCAGCAGTCAACGACTAGCGGGAGCCTCCAATGAGCAGTTCTTC
NA	TRBJ2-1	NA	TRBV13	CASSFSPGTALYNEQFF	TGTGCCAGCAGCTTTAGTCCCGGGACTGCGCTCTACAATGAGCAGTTCTTC